Listed below are T cell receptor beta chains from one sample, sequenced in a study of blood T cell repertoires in COVID-19. Libraries were prepared by immunoSEQ multiplex PCR; TCRdb keeps only in-frame clonotypes and omits some of them. The sample yields 45,000 to 55,000 clones, about 83% seen once. Specimen: peripheral blood. These receptors were taken from a man between 50 and 59 years old with acute or convalescent COVID-19. Both conserved end residues are part of each CDR3.

j_call	v_call	cdr3_aa
TRBJ1-6	TRBV28	CASSLRQIHSPLHF
TRBJ1-6	TRBV5-6	CASSLGGQGRVGSPLHF
TRBJ2-7	TRBV7-9	CASSSGRGYYEQYF
TRBJ2-7	TRBV6-2/TRBV6-3	CASSQRGRQVWHEQYF
TRBJ1-6	TRBV4-1	CASSHRDRDNSPLHF
TRBJ2-1	TRBV24-1	CATSEPQSEQFF
TRBJ2-7	TRBV11-2	CASSHGLAPSYEQYF
TRBJ1-2	TRBV9	CASTGHLANYGYTF
TRBJ2-7	TRBV18	CASSPSRVSYEQYF
TRBJ1-5	TRBV7-2	CASSQTGYQPQHF
TRBJ2-7	TRBV7-2	CASSLGAQSSYEQYF
TRBJ1-4	TRBV5-5	CASSPGQGEKLFF
TRBJ2-7	TRBV6-2/TRBV6-3	CASSPTGTGVYEQYF
TRBJ2-3	TRBV6-2/TRBV6-3	CASSYRLAGAGGGTDTQYF
TRBJ2-5	TRBV7-8	CASSLVEGTGQETQYF
TRBJ1-1	TRBV12-3/TRBV12-4	CASRGLNTEAFF
TRBJ2-1	TRBV6-5	CASSYRGAEQFF
TRBJ1-2	TRBV21-1	CASSLGEVRHGYTF
TRBJ1-4	TRBV18	CASSPPRGTNEKLFF
TRBJ1-1	TRBV19	CASADRADTEAFF
TRBJ1-2	TRBV5-4	CASSFPGQRIYGYTF
TRBJ2-1	TRBV18	CASSQGLAGNNEQFF
TRBJ1-5	TRBV7-2	CASSLSGKGQPQHF
TRBJ2-1	TRBV5-4	CASSTAGTGGNEQFF
TRBJ1-3	TRBV4-1	CASSPGLWGNTIYF
TRBJ2-7	TRBV28	CASEAEGEQYF
TRBJ1-4	TRBV18	CASSPGQYEKLFF
TRBJ2-5	TRBV6-5	CASSSRIAGVVETQYF
TRBJ1-5	TRBV5-4	CASSTGGQGPNQPQHF
TRBJ1-4	TRBV7-2	CASSQDRAGNEKLFF
TRBJ1-2	TRBV28	CASSTPGQGTLSYGYTF
TRBJ2-4	TRBV20-1	CSASSYGSGGDILAKNIQYF
TRBJ1-5	TRBV4-1	CASSPSPAASNQPQHF
TRBJ1-3	TRBV18	CASSPQAGDSGNTIYF
TRBJ1-2	TRBV9	CASSVVGQGDGYTF
TRBJ1-3	TRBV3-1/TRBV3-2	CASSQAGAAGNTIYF
TRBJ1-1	TRBV5-6	CASMDTMNTEAFF
TRBJ2-7	TRBV4-1	CASTQAPRSYEQYF
TRBJ1-2	TRBV25-1	CASSGLSGGVYYGYTF
TRBJ1-2	TRBV7-2	CASSKTGRDRGPGYTF
TRBJ2-2	TRBV3-1/TRBV3-2	CASSQGDYLNTGELFF
TRBJ2-3	TRBV25-1	CASTPGGQGTDTQYF
TRBJ1-3	TRBV7-9	CASSPLRGNTIYF
TRBJ2-7	TRBV5-5	CASSKLADLFYEQYF
TRBJ1-1	TRBV5-1	CASSPARPGPNTEAFF
TRBJ1-6	TRBV7-9	CASSLDAGGSPLHF
TRBJ1-2	TRBV5-5	CASSLVDRGRSHWYGYTF
TRBJ2-7	TRBV5-1	CASSYEGGAGYYEQYF
TRBJ1-2	TRBV19	CASSTGTANGYTF
TRBJ2-1	TRBV7-9	CASSFLAGGDEQFF
TRBJ2-5	TRBV18	CASSHIAESGETQYF
TRBJ1-1	TRBV5-6	CASSRDRGLIATEAFF
TRBJ2-2	TRBV3-1/TRBV3-2	CASSPLAPTGELFF
TRBJ1-2	TRBV5-1	CASSLFREGYGYTF